This TCR beta chain comes out of a study of blood T cell repertoires in COVID-19. Study information: Italy, Spain and the United States were the sources of the convalescent and acute COVID-19 samples.

Per the germline V gene, CDR1 is LNHDA and CDR2 is SQIVND (reference sequence). The V gene lost 7 bases and the J gene lost 2 bases, with 11 bases spanning the gap. This CDR3 contains 14 residues. The protocol was immunoSEQ multiplex PCR, while the TCRdb copy is restricted to in-frame clones and leaves out a portion. The data show roughly 140,000 clones, 70% to 90% seen once. Resolution of symptoms, clearance, or two negative PCRs was present in recovered Cohort 3 donors. The sequence was obtained from a woman in her thirties or forties who had recovered from COVID-19. This chain joins TRBV19 and TRBJ2-2; D possibly corresponds to TRBD1 (5 bases). The sequencing input was PBMCs or T cells enriched from blood (not recorded which). CDR3 bases: TGTGCCAGTAATCGCAGGGCTAACACCGGGGAGCTGTTTTTT. Its protein is CASNRRANTGELFF.